These 21 T cell receptor beta chains were sequenced from one sample in a study of response to subunit inactivated influenza vaccine. TCRdb redid the calling of the RT-PCR reads with MiXCR, one entry per CDR3 protein. The sample records around 570,000 distinct CDR3 sequences, 11% being singletons. Another study also made use of these data, one on T cells expressing NK-cell markers. This second study notes: The cDNA for TCR beta came from 5'RACE template switching with UMIs.

The material sequenced was PBMCs from blood, taken on the day of vaccination. The receptors were gathered from a man in his fifties who received an inactivated influenza vaccine.

This clonotype was found a few times. V usage is TRBV10-3 and J usage is TRBJ2-3, with TRBD2 identical over 14 bases. Trimming took 2 bases from V and 3 from J; bases not matched to a gene: 7. The length of the CDR3 is 18 residues. Germline V gives CDR1 ENHRY, CDR2 SYGVKD. This chain's CDR3 is CAISEAWTSGGPTDTQYF. The CDR3, as DNA: TGTGCCATCAGTGAGGCCTGGACTAGCGGGGGGCCGACAGATACGCAGTATTTT.

The rearrangement uses TRBV6-5 and TRBJ1-2, with unresolved D. The CDR3 is made up of 12 amino acids. Germline V lookup: CDR1 MNHEY, CDR2 SVGAGI. Trimming pared 5 bases from V and 7 bases from J, leaving 11 bases between. The DNA for the CDR3 is TGTGCCAGCAGTGCCCCCCGAGGTGGCTACACCTTC. Encoded protein: CASSAPRGGYTF.

This CDR3 reads CASSIQGAGYTGELFF. Written as DNA, the CDR3 is TGTGCCAGCAGCATACAGGGGGCGGGGTACACCGGGGAGCTGTTTTTT. The V call is TRBV6-1, the J call TRBJ2-2; 9 bases align to TRBD1. CDR3 length: 16 residues. The trim removed 6 bases at V and 3 bases at J, leaving 8 bases unmatched. Germline V gives CDR1 MNHNS, CDR2 SASEGT.

The sample holds a few counts of this clonotype. The CDR3, as DNA: TGTGCCAGCAGGAGGGGAGGGGGCACTGAAGCTTTCTTT. Residues: CASRRGGGTEAFF. This chain uses TRBV6-1 with TRBJ1-1, with D perhaps TRBD1 (6 bases). V shed 6 bases and J shed 4 bases, with 12 bases lying between them. The CDR3 sequence is 13 residues long. Germline loops: CDR1 MNHNS, CDR2 SASEGT.

This clonotype showed up just a few times. For the CDR3, the DNA is TGTGCCAGCAGTTTATTTGGGACGGAAGATTTTTACGAGCAGTACTTC. Translation gives CASSLFGTEDFYEQYF. The V call is TRBV27, the J call TRBJ2-7; D may match TRBD1 or TRBD2 (5 bases each). CDR1 and CDR2 from the germline V gene are MNHEY and SMNVEV (reference sequence). The CDR3 is 16 residues long. V lost 1 base and J 4 bases, leaving 17 bases between the germline ends.

This clonotype has at least ten counts. This chain uses TRBV7-2 with TRBJ2-5; no clear D. Per germline, CDR1 SGHTA and CDR2 FQGNSA. V lost 5 bases and J 0 bases, leaving 7 bases between the germline ends. CDR3 length: 13 amino acids. This CDR3 is CASSPANQETQYF. CDR3 nucleotides: TGTGCCAGCAGCCCTGCTAACCAAGAGACCCAGTACTTC.

The V call is TRBV20-1, the J call TRBJ1-1; D possibly corresponds to TRBD1 (5 bases). The germline V and J ends were trimmed by 0 bases and 7 bases, with 15 bases remaining between them. CDR1 is DFQATT, CDR2 SNEGSKA, per germline (reference sequence). CDR3 length: 14 residues. CDR3 amino acids: CSARDRMTVHEAFF. CDR3 coding DNA: TGCAGTGCTAGAGATCGAATGACAGTGCATGAAGCTTTCTTT.

J is TRBJ2-1 and V is TRBV4-3; perhaps TRBD2 as D (7 bases). Germline V gives CDR1 LGHNA, CDR2 YSLEER. V lost 2 bases, J lost 6 bases, and 17 bases lay in between. This CDR3 contains 16 residues. CDR3 DNA: TGCGCCAGCAGCCAATTTTTAGGGGGGGTGATCAATGAGCAGTTCTTC. This sequence encodes CASSQFLGGVINEQFF.

This clonotype was found a few times. CDR3 sequence reads: CASRRGVGGQETQYF. In DNA, the CDR3 is TGTGCCAGCAGAAGGGGGGTAGGGGGGCAAGAGACCCAGTACTTC. This chain connects TRBV12-3 or TRBV12-4 to TRBJ2-5; D tentatively fits TRBD1 or TRBD2 (6 bases each). Trimming removed 6 bases from V and 2 bases from J, with 16 bases in between. This CDR3 contains 15 residues.

The sample holds a few counts of this clonotype. V and J are TRBV7-2 and TRBJ2-7; the D is unclear. This CDR3 has 14 residues. Per germline, CDR1 SGHTA and CDR2 FQGNSA. V gave up 0 bases and J gave up 2 bases, with 8 bases separating them. This CDR3 is CASSLAPSPYEQYF. CDR3 nucleotide sequence: TGTGCCAGCAGCTTAGCTCCCAGCCCCTACGAGCAGTACTTC.

A few counts support this clonotype. The chain combines TRBV5-1 with TRBJ2-1; 11 positions agree with TRBD2. CDR1 is SGHRS and CDR2 is YFSETQ in the germline V gene. The CDR3 consists of 17 residues. V lost 1 base to trimming and J lost 9 bases; unmatched junction nucleotides: 12. CDR3 protein: CASSLSATSGIDGEQFF. In nucleotides, the CDR3 is TGCGCCAGCAGCTTGAGTGCGACTAGCGGGATAGATGGTGAGCAGTTCTTC. The entire variable domain, with the rest obtained from reference TRBV5-1 and TRBJ2-1, is as follows: KAGVTQTPRYLIKTRGQQVTLSCSPISGHRSVSWYQQTPGQGLQFLFEYFSETQRNKGNFPGRFSGRQFSNSRSEMNVSTLELGDSALYLCASSLSATSGIDGEQFFGPGTRLTVL.

The CDR3 loop is CATSDSRSAEQYF. The CDR3 DNA follows: TGTGCCACCAGTGATTCCAGAAGCGCCGAGCAGTACTTC. This chain connects TRBV24-1 to TRBJ2-7; D gene unclear. CDR1 and CDR2 from the germline V gene are KGHDR and SFDVKD. V lost 2 bases and J 6 bases, leaving 10 bases between the germline ends. This CDR3 is built from 13 residues.

This chain joins TRBV3-1 and TRBJ2-7, with TRBD2 identical over 9 bases. V lost 3 bases, J lost 4 bases, and 7 bases stayed unmatched. The CDR3 has 15 residues. Germline CDR1 and CDR2: LGHDT and YNNKEL (reference sequence). Here the CDR3 DNA reads TGTGCCAGCAGCCAGGGAAGCGGGGGGATGTACGAGCAGTACTTC. Translated, it gives CASSQGSGGMYEQYF.

The V gene is TRBV19, the J gene TRBJ1-5; TRBD1 matches at 8 bases. Germline loops: CDR1 LNHDA, CDR2 SQIVND (reference sequence). This CDR3 is built from 15 residues. V trimming: 4 bases; J trimming: 7 bases; junction bases outside the gene matches: 9. CDR3 sequence reads: CASSKAGGASQPQHF. The CDR3, as DNA: TGTGCCAGTAGTAAGGCAGGGGGCGCTTCACAGCCCCAGCATTTT.

This clonotype was found a few times. The rearrangement joins TRBV28 to TRBJ2-7, with TRBD2 as a possible D gene (6 bases). Germline CDR1 MDHEN, CDR2 SYDVKM. The V and J ends lost 3 bases and 4 bases respectively, with 19 bases between them. The CDR3 spans 16 residues. The CDR3 region is CASSLAHRGRGYEQYF. DNA of the CDR3: TGTGCCAGCAGTTTGGCCCACCGGGGGAGAGGTTACGAGCAGTACTTC.

At least ten counts were recorded for this clonotype. The J gene is TRBJ2-3, the V gene TRBV13, with D hard to call. The germline V and J ends were trimmed by 4 bases and 1 base, with 15 bases remaining between them. The CDR3 length is 16 residues. Germline V gene sequence: CDR1 PRHDT, CDR2 FYEKMQ (reference sequence). The DNA of the CDR3 is TGTGCCAGCAGCTGCCAACCTCCGATCTGCACAGATACGCAGTATTTT. Translating it yields CASSCQPPICTDTQYF.

The chain uses TRBV19 and TRBJ2-2; 10 positions match TRBD1. Germline V gene data show CDR1 as LNHDA and CDR2 as SQIVND (reference sequence). V trimming: 8 bases; J trimming: 5 bases; junction bases outside the gene matches: 5. This CDR3 has 14 amino acids. DNA for the CDR3: TGTGCCAGTGGACAGGGGGTGACTACCGGGGAGCTGTTTTTT. It translates to CASGQGVTTGELFF.

The gene calls are TRBV4-1 and TRBJ1-2; the D gene is possibly TRBD1 (6 bases). Trimming took 2 bases from V and 4 from J, leaving 14 bases between them. The CDR3 has 15 amino acids. Germline CDR1 is MGHRA and CDR2 is YSYEKL. In DNA form, the CDR3 reads TGCGCCAGCAGCCAACCCCGGGGCAGGGGCTATGGCTACACCTTC. Residues: CASSQPRGRGYGYTF.

This chain connects TRBV4-2 to TRBJ2-7; possibly TRBD1 for D (6 bases). Germline loops: CDR1 LGHNA, CDR2 YNFKEQ. The CDR3 consists of 16 residues. V gave up 2 bases and J gave up 0 bases, with 14 bases separating them. CDR3 in amino acids: CASSQTGQSSSYEQYF. As DNA, the CDR3 is TGTGCCAGCAGCCAAACAGGGCAGTCCTCCTCCTACGAGCAGTACTTC.

The rearrangement links TRBV6-6 to TRBJ2-2; D unresolved. The CDR3 contains 12 residues. V was cut by 11 bases and J by 3 bases, with 10 bases left in between. The germline V gene encodes CDR1 MNHNY and CDR2 SVGAGI (reference sequence). The CDR3 spells CAVGWDTGELFF. The CDR3 DNA is TGTGCCGTCGGATGGGACACCGGGGAGCTGTTTTTT.

This clonotype was detected ten times or more. The chain combines TRBV7-2 with TRBJ2-3; 9 nucleotides line up with TRBD2. CDR3 length: 13 residues. The V gene's germline CDR1 is SGHTA and CDR2 FQGNSA. The V gene end was trimmed by 1 base and the J gene end by 11 bases; junction bases not matched to a gene: 4. DNA of the CDR3: TGTGCCAGCAGCTTAGTGTCAGCGGGAGGGCAGTATTTT. Amino acids: CASSLVSAGGQYF. The full variable domain, in which reference TRBV7-2 and TRBJ2-3 provide the parts outside the CDR3, is GAGVSQSPSNKVTEKGKDVELRCDPISGHTALYWYRQSLGQGLEFLIYFQGNSAPDKSGLPSDRFSAERTGGSVSTLTIQRTQQEDSAVYLCASSLVSAGGQYFGPGTRLTVL.